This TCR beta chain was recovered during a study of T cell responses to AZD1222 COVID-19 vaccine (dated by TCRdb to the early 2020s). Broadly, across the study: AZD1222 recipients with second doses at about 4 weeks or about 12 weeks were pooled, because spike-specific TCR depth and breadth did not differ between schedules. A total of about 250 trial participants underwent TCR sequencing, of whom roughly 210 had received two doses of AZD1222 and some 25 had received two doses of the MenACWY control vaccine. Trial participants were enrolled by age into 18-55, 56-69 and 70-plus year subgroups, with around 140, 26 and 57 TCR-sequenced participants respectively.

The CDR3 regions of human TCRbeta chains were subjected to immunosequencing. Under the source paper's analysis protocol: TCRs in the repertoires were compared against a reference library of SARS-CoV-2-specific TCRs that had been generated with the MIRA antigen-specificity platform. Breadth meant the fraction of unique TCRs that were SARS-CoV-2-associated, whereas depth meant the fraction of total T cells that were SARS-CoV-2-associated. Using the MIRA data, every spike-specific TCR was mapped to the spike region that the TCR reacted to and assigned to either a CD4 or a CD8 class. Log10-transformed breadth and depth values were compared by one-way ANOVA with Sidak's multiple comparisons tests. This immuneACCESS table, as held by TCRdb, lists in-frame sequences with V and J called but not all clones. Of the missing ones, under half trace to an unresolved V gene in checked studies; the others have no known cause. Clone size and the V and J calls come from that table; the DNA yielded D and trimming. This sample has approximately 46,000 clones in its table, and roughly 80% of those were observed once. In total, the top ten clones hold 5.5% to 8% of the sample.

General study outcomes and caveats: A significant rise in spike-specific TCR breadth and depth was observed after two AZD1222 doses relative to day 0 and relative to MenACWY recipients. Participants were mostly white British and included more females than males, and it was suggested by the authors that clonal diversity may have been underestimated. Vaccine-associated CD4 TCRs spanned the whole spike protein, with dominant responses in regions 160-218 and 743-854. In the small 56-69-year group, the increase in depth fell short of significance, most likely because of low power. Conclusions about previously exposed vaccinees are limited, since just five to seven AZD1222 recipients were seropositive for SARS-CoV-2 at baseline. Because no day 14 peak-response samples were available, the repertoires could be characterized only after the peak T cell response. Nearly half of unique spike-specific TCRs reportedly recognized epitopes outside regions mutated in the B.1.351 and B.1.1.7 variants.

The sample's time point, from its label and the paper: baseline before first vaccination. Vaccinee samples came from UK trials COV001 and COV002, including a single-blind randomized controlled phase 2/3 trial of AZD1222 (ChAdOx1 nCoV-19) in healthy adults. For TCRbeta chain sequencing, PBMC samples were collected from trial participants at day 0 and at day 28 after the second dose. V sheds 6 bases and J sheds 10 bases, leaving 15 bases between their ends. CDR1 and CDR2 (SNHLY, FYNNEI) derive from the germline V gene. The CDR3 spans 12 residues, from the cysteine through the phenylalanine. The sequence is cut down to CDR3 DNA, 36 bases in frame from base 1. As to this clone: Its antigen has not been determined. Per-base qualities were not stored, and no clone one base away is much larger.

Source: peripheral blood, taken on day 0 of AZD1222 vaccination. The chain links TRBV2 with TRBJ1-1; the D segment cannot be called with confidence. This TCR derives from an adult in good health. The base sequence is TGTGCCAGCAGCCCAAACGACGGAAGAGCTTTCTTT. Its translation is CASSPNDGRAFF.